This is a list of T cell receptor beta chains from one sample in a study of CD8 T cells in Susac syndrome. MiXCR, run by TCRdb on the immunoSEQ multiplex PCR reads, gives a single entry per CDR3 protein. The sample yields about 200,000 distinct CDR3 sequences, over 90% seen once. The sample consisted of CD4+ T cells from PBMCs. The source is a human donor with multiple sclerosis. CDR3s include the opening cysteine and the closing phenylalanine or tryptophan. The order of the fields is J gene, D gene, clone size, CDR3 length, V gene, CDR3 protein, CDR3 DNA. The D gene is left open where the match is weak. Clone size appears in some rows only: once, few, many, or a class for an expanded clone.

j_gene: TRBJ1-2
d_gene: NA
abundance: NA
len: 12
v_gene: TRBV12-3/TRBV12-4
CDR3aa: CASSLTDNGYTF
CDR3nt: TGTGCCAGCAGCCTGACGGATAATGGCTACACCTTC

j_gene: TRBJ1-2
d_gene: TRBD1
abundance: NA
len: 11
v_gene: TRBV29-1
CDR3aa: CSVETGNGYTF
CDR3nt: TGCAGCGTCGAGACAGGGAATGGCTACACCTTC

j_gene: TRBJ1-1
d_gene: NA
abundance: NA
len: 12
v_gene: TRBV29-1
CDR3aa: CSTRGASTEAFF
CDR3nt: TGCAGCACGCGGGGGGCGAGCACTGAAGCTTTCTTT

j_gene: TRBJ1-6
d_gene: NA
abundance: NA
len: 16
v_gene: TRBV2
CDR3aa: CASSAQGSLNNSPLHF
CDR3nt: TGTGCCAGCAGTGCGCAGGGATCCCTTAATAATTCACCCCTCCACTTT

j_gene: TRBJ2-3
d_gene: TRBD2
abundance: NA
len: 15
v_gene: TRBV24-1
CDR3aa: CATSDFGGGTDTQYF
CDR3nt: TGTGCCACCAGTGATTTTGGGGGGGGCACAGATACGCAGTATTTT

j_gene: TRBJ2-5
d_gene: NA
abundance: NA
len: 13
v_gene: TRBV7-3
CDR3aa: CASGSNNQETQYF
CDR3nt: TGTGCCAGCGGGTCGAACAACCAAGAGACCCAGTACTTC

j_gene: TRBJ2-5
d_gene: TRBD1
abundance: NA
len: 14
v_gene: TRBV5-1
CDR3aa: CASSQGQIQETQYF
CDR3nt: TGCGCCAGCAGCCAGGGACAGATCCAAGAGACCCAGTACTTC

j_gene: TRBJ2-1
d_gene: NA
abundance: NA
len: 13
v_gene: TRBV5-4
CDR3aa: CASSRGLLNEQFF
CDR3nt: TGTGCCAGCAGTCGTGGACTACTTAATGAGCAGTTCTTC

j_gene: TRBJ1-2
d_gene: NA
abundance: NA
len: 14
v_gene: TRBV4-1
CDR3aa: CASSELGQLGYPPF
CDR3nt: TGCGCCAGCAGTGAACTTGGACAGCTTGGGTATCCTCCCTTC

j_gene: TRBJ1-2
d_gene: NA
abundance: once
len: 14
v_gene: TRBV5-1
CDR3aa: CASSSPTESYGYTF
CDR3nt: TGCGCCAGCAGCTCGCCGACAGAGTCCTATGGCTACACCTTC

j_gene: TRBJ2-7
d_gene: NA
abundance: NA
len: 11
v_gene: TRBV3-1
CDR3aa: CASSQVSEQYF
CDR3nt: TGTGCCAGCAGCCAAGTTTCCGAGCAGTACTTC

j_gene: TRBJ2-1
d_gene: NA
abundance: NA
len: 15
v_gene: TRBV20-1
CDR3aa: CSASPLGTLYNEQFF
CDR3nt: TGCAGTGCTAGCCCCCTAGGGACTCTTTACAATGAGCAGTTCTTC

j_gene: TRBJ2-1
d_gene: TRBD2
abundance: NA
len: 13
v_gene: TRBV14
CDR3aa: CASVLAGHNEQFF
CDR3nt: TGTGCCAGCGTCCTAGCGGGACACAATGAGCAGTTCTTC

j_gene: TRBJ2-6
d_gene: NA
abundance: NA
len: 15
v_gene: TRBV27
CDR3aa: CASRLIGSGANVLTF
CDR3nt: TGTGCCAGCCGTCTAATCGGCTCTGGGGCCAACGTCCTGACTTTC

j_gene: TRBJ1-1
d_gene: NA
abundance: NA
len: 15
v_gene: TRBV3-1
CDR3aa: CASSPLGGAWGEAFF
CDR3nt: TGTGCCAGCAGCCCTCTGGGGGGGGCCTGGGGTGAAGCTTTCTTT

j_gene: TRBJ1-1
d_gene: NA
abundance: NA
len: 9
v_gene: TRBV30
CDR3aa: CAGGGVAFF
CDR3nt: TGTGCCGGCGGCGGAGTCGCTTTCTTT

j_gene: TRBJ1-6
d_gene: NA
abundance: NA
len: 14
v_gene: TRBV7-9
CDR3aa: CASSAAQGGSPLHF
CDR3nt: TGTGCCAGCAGCGCCGCCCAGGGTGGATCACCCCTCCACTTT

j_gene: TRBJ1-2
d_gene: NA
abundance: NA
len: 15
v_gene: TRBV14
CDR3aa: CASSPSRRQNYGYTF
CDR3nt: TGTGCCAGCAGCCCCTCTCGTCGGCAGAACTATGGCTACACCTTC

j_gene: TRBJ1-2
d_gene: NA
abundance: NA
len: 11
v_gene: TRBV9
CDR3aa: CASSVGGGYTF
CDR3nt: TGTGCCAGCAGCGTTGGGGGTGGCTACACCTTC

j_gene: TRBJ1-2
d_gene: TRBD1
abundance: NA
len: 16
v_gene: TRBV11-2
CDR3aa: CASSSITGGAYYGYTF
CDR3nt: TGTGCCAGCAGCTCAATTACAGGGGGCGCTTACTATGGCTACACCTTC

j_gene: TRBJ1-1
d_gene: NA
abundance: NA
len: 14
v_gene: TRBV30
CDR3aa: CAWSVMGTGGEAFF
CDR3nt: TGTGCCTGGAGTGTAATGGGTACAGGCGGCGAAGCTTTCTTT

j_gene: TRBJ1-5
d_gene: NA
abundance: NA
len: 12
v_gene: TRBV20-1
CDR3aa: CSALRGNQPQHF
CDR3nt: TGCAGTGCACTGCGGGGTAATCAGCCCCAGCATTTT

j_gene: TRBJ2-1
d_gene: TRBD2
abundance: NA
len: 14
v_gene: TRBV7-9
CDR3aa: CASSLKSASGEQFF
CDR3nt: TGTGCCAGCAGCTTAAAATCGGCTAGCGGGGAGCAGTTCTTC

j_gene: TRBJ1-2
d_gene: TRBD1
abundance: NA
len: 14
v_gene: TRBV18
CDR3aa: CASSPGQGAYGYTF
CDR3nt: TGTGCCAGCTCACCGGGGCAGGGGGCCTATGGCTACACCTTC

j_gene: TRBJ2-5
d_gene: TRBD1
abundance: NA
len: 14
v_gene: TRBV5-1
CDR3aa: CASSQTGTQETQYF
CDR3nt: TGCGCCAGCAGCCAGACAGGGACCCAAGAGACCCAGTACTTC

j_gene: TRBJ1-2
d_gene: TRBD1
abundance: NA
len: 14
v_gene: TRBV5-1
CDR3aa: CASSLDPGGRGYTF
CDR3nt: TGCGCCAGCAGCCTGGATCCAGGGGGCAGAGGCTACACCTTC

j_gene: TRBJ2-1
d_gene: TRBD2
abundance: NA
len: 14
v_gene: TRBV12-3/TRBV12-4
CDR3aa: CASSGLAGYYEQFF
CDR3nt: TGTGCCAGCAGTGGACTAGCGGGATACTATGAGCAGTTCTTC